Listed below are T cell receptor beta chains from one sample, sequenced in a study of blood T cell repertoires in COVID-19. Only in-frame clones appear in the TCRdb table, and some are missing; sequencing was by immunoSEQ multiplex PCR. The data hold more than 150,000 clones, with about 86% observed a single time. Sequencing input: peripheral blood. The receptors were sampled from a man aged 45 to 65 with active or convalescent COVID-19. Each CDR3 is given with its conserved first and last residue. Fields, in order: D gene, clone size, V gene, J gene, CDR3 protein, CDR3 DNA. A D gene is named only where the DNA matches it firmly. Expanded clones are given a class, and other clones once, few, many or no size at all.

d_call: -; clone_size: -; v_call: TRBV25-1; j_call: TRBJ1-3; cdr3_aa: CASSDQGAGNTIYF; cdr3_nt: TGTGCCAGCAGTGACCAAGGGGCAGGAAACACCATATATTTT
d_call: -; clone_size: -; v_call: TRBV4-2; j_call: TRBJ1-2; cdr3_aa: CASSQRETVGYYGYTF; cdr3_nt: TGTGCCAGCAGCCAGAGGGAAACAGTGGGCTACTATGGCTACACCTTC
d_call: TRBD1; clone_size: once; v_call: TRBV2; j_call: TRBJ1-5; cdr3_aa: CASSGLTGGNQPQHF; cdr3_nt: TGTGCCAGCAGTGGGTTGACAGGGGGTAATCAGCCCCAGCATTTT
d_call: TRBD1; clone_size: few; v_call: TRBV19; j_call: TRBJ1-6; cdr3_aa: CASRLHRDRNNSPLHF; cdr3_nt: TGTGCCAGTAGACTTCACCGGGACAGGAACAATTCACCCCTCCACTTT
d_call: -; clone_size: -; v_call: TRBV5-1; j_call: TRBJ2-2; cdr3_aa: CASSADWTNTGELFF; cdr3_nt: TGCGCCAGCAGCGCGGACTGGACGAACACCGGGGAGCTGTTTTTT
d_call: TRBD2; clone_size: -; v_call: TRBV7-6; j_call: TRBJ2-2; cdr3_aa: CASSPGRASTGELFF; cdr3_nt: TGTGCCAGCAGCCCGGGGAGGGCCTCTACCGGGGAGCTGTTTTTT
d_call: -; clone_size: -; v_call: TRBV11-3; j_call: TRBJ2-7; cdr3_aa: CASSPNGESSYEQYF; cdr3_nt: TGTGCCAGCAGCCCAAACGGGGAGTCCTCTTACGAGCAGTACTTC
d_call: -; clone_size: -; v_call: TRBV19; j_call: TRBJ1-2; cdr3_aa: CASSIWPDNYGYTF; cdr3_nt: TGTGCCAGTAGTATATGGCCAGATAACTATGGCTACACCTTC
d_call: -; clone_size: -; v_call: TRBV5-4; j_call: TRBJ1-2; cdr3_aa: CASSLGPGGYGYTF; cdr3_nt: TGTGCCAGCAGCTTGGGGCCCGGCGGTTATGGCTACACCTTC
d_call: -; clone_size: few; v_call: TRBV12-3/TRBV12-4; j_call: TRBJ2-2; cdr3_aa: CASRLVNTGELFF; cdr3_nt: TGTGCCAGCAGGCTAGTGAACACCGGGGAGCTGTTTTTT
d_call: TRBD2; clone_size: -; v_call: TRBV4-3; j_call: TRBJ2-1; cdr3_aa: CASSPGLARSNEQFF; cdr3_nt: TGCGCCAGCAGCCCGGGACTAGCAAGGTCCAATGAGCAGTTCTTC
d_call: -; clone_size: few; v_call: TRBV7-6; j_call: TRBJ1-2; cdr3_aa: CASSLDPGNYGYTF; cdr3_nt: TGTGCCAGCAGCTTAGACCCAGGGAACTATGGCTACACCTTC
d_call: TRBD1; clone_size: -; v_call: TRBV2; j_call: TRBJ1-2; cdr3_aa: CASSEGQGSYGYTF; cdr3_nt: TGTGCCAGCAGTGAAGGACAGGGAAGCTATGGCTACACCTTC
d_call: -; clone_size: -; v_call: TRBV27; j_call: TRBJ1-6; cdr3_aa: CASSAGPVNNSPLHF; cdr3_nt: TGTGCCAGCAGCGCGGGACCGGTTAATAATTCACCCCTCCACTTT
d_call: -; clone_size: -; v_call: TRBV9; j_call: TRBJ2-1; cdr3_aa: CASSVSQGEVEQFF; cdr3_nt: TGTGCCAGCAGCGTATCACAGGGAGAGGTTGAGCAGTTCTTC
d_call: TRBD2; clone_size: -; v_call: TRBV7-9; j_call: TRBJ2-3; cdr3_aa: CASSPPGVSSGTDTQYF; cdr3_nt: TGTGCCAGCAGCCCACCGGGGGTGTCTAGCGGTACGGATACGCAGTATTTT
d_call: TRBD2; clone_size: -; v_call: TRBV13; j_call: TRBJ2-1; cdr3_aa: CASSDSGGITRSYNEQFF; cdr3_nt: TGTGCCAGCAGCGATAGCGGGGGGATAACCCGCTCCTACAATGAGCAGTTCTTC
d_call: TRBD2; clone_size: -; v_call: TRBV7-2; j_call: TRBJ2-7; cdr3_aa: CASSFLTSGYEQYF; cdr3_nt: TGTGCCAGCAGCTTCCTAACTAGCGGCTACGAGCAGTACTTC
d_call: TRBD1; clone_size: -; v_call: TRBV5-5; j_call: TRBJ2-2; cdr3_aa: CASSLTGGRELFF; cdr3_nt: TGTGCCAGCAGCTTGACAGGGGGCAGGGAGCTGTTTTTT
d_call: -; clone_size: -; v_call: TRBV20-1; j_call: TRBJ1-2; cdr3_aa: CSARGGLGYTF; cdr3_nt: TGCAGTGCTAGAGGGGGCCTGGGCTACACCTTC